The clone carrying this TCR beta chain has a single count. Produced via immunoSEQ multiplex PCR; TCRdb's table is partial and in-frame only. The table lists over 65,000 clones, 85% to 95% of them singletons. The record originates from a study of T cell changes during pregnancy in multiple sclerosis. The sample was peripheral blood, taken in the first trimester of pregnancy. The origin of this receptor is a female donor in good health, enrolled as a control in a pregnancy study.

The CDR3 is CASSLTIIGASIYGYTF. Written as DNA, the CDR3 is TGTGCCAGCAGCTTGACCATTATAGGGGCCAGCATCTATGGCTACACCTTC. The V gene is TRBV5-8, the J gene TRBJ1-2; tentatively, D is TRBD1 (5 bases). Germline CDR1 SGHTS, CDR2 YDEGEE. The CDR3 is 17 amino acids. Trimming left V 1 base short and J 4 bases short, with 20 bases between. Complete variable domain (other parts from reference TRBV5-8 and TRBJ1-2): EAGVTQSPTHLIKTRGQQATLRCSPISGHTSVYWYQQALGLGLQFLLWYDEGEERNRGNFPPRFSGRQFPNYSSELNVNALELEDSALYLCASSLTIIGASIYGYTFGSGTRLTVV.